Shown below are 3 T cell receptor beta chains from a single sample sequenced in a study of vaccination effects on CD4 cells after COVID-19. Sequenced by immunoSEQ multiplex PCR; TCRdb stores in-frame clones only, minus some. The sample has about 24,000 clones; roughly 79% are singletons. No antigen is known for these receptors. The ViraFEST assay expanded antigen-specific CD4+ T cells with viral peptide pools before sequencing. The culture ran for approximately 10 days, and then CD4+ T cells were isolated. It was two doses of either the BNT162b2 or mRNA-1273 vaccine that participants received. Sequenced here: CD4+ T cells from PBMCs cultured with SARS-CoV-2 spike peptides, sampled after COVID-19 vaccination. All receptors come from a human donor who received a COVID-19 vaccine. Some clones in this sample may be carry-over from other donors' samples.

The rearrangement uses TRBV23-1 and TRBJ1-6; D remains unclear. TRBV23-1 is sorted into the ORF group, with uncertain function. This CDR3 spans 15 amino acids. Deletions cut 2 bases from V and 5 bases from J, with 10 bases between. CDR3 protein: CASSQGPGDNSPLHF. CDR3 coding DNA: TGCGCCAGCAGTCAAGGTCCCGGGGATAATTCACCCCTCCACTTT.

A few counts support this clone. The J gene is TRBJ2-2, the V gene TRBV30, with D uncertain. Trimming shortened V by 2 bases and J by 8 bases, and 12 bases separated the two germline ends. The germline V gene encodes CDR1 GTSNPN and CDR2 SVGIG (reference sequence). The CDR3 consists of 13 residues. The CDR3 region has the DNA TGTGCCTGGAGTCCCGGTCTCCAAGGGGAGCTGTTTTTT. Amino acid sequence: CAWSPGLQGELFF. Full variable domain (rest looked up from reference TRBV30 and TRBJ2-2): SQTIHQWPATLVQPVGSPLSLECTVEGTSNPNLYWYRQAAGRGLQLLFYSVGIGQISSEVPQNLSASRPQDRQFILSSKKLLLSDSGFYLCAWSPGLQGELFFGEGSRLTVL.

This rearrangement joins TRBV5-1 to TRBJ2-3; 8 bases map to TRBD2. Looked up from germline, CDR1 is SGHRS and CDR2 is YFSETQ. Trimming at V came to 4 bases and at J to 1 base, leaving 11 bases not matched to a gene. The CDR3 spans 17 residues. The CDR3 spells CASSRKLGAGGTDTQYF. CDR3 coding DNA: TGCGCCAGCAGCAGGAAACTGGGAGCGGGGGGCACAGATACGCAGTATTTT. Supplemented by reference TRBV5-1 and TRBJ2-3, the full variable domain reads KAGVTQTPRYLIKTRGQQVTLSCSPISGHRSVSWYQQTPGQGLQFLFEYFSETQRNKGNFPGRFSGRQFSNSRSEMNVSTLELGDSALYLCASSRKLGAGGTDTQYFGPGTRLTVL.